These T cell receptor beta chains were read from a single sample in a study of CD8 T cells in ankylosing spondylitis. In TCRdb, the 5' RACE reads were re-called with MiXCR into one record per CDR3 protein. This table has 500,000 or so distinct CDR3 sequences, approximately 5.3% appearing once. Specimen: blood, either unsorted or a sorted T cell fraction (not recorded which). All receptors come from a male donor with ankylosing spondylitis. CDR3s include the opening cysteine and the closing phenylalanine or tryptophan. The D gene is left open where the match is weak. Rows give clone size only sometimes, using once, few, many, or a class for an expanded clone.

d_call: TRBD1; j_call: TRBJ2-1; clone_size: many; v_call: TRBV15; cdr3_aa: CATSSRRGLYNEQFF; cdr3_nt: TGTGCCACCAGCTCCCGCAGGGGGCTGTACAATGAGCAGTTCTTC
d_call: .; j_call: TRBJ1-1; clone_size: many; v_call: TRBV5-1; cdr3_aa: CASSDPGLPDADTEAFF; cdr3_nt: TGCGCCAGCAGCGACCCGGGACTTCCAGACGCCGACACTGAAGCTTTCTTT
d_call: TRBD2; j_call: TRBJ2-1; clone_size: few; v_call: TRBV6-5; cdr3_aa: CASSSDFSGTYNEQFF; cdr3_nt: TGTGCCAGCAGTTCCGACTTTAGCGGGACCTACAATGAGCAGTTCTTC
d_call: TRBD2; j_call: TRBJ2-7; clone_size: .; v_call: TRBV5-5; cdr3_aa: CASGPGLAGVTQYF; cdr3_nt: TGTGCCAGCGGCCCGGGGCTAGCGGGGGTCACGCAGTACTTC
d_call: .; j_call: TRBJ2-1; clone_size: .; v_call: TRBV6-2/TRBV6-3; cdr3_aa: CASTNIGFHYNEQFF; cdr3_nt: TGTGCCAGCACAAATATCGGGTTCCACTACAATGAGCAGTTCTTC
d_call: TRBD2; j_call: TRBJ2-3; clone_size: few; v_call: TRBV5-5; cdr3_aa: CASTTLGGGGLDTQYF; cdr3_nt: TGTGCCAGCACCACTCTCGGCGGGGGTGGTCTCGATACGCAGTATTTT
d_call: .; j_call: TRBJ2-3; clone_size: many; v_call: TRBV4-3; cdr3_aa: CASSQGGGTQGGDTQYF; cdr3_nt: TGCGCCAGCAGCCAAGGTGGCGGAACACAAGGAGGGGATACGCAGTATTTT
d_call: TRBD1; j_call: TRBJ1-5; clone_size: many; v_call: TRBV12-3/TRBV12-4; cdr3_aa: CASSSTGPGGQPQHF; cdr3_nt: TGTGCCAGCAGTTCGACAGGGCCCGGAGGTCAGCCCCAGCATTTT
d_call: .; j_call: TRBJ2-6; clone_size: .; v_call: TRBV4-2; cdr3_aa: CASSQEGPQIEANVLTF; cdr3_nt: TGTGCCAGCAGCCAAGAAGGGCCCCAAATTGAGGCCAACGTCCTGACTTTC
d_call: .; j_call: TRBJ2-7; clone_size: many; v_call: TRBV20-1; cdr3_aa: CSASWTPEGPEQYF; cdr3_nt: TGCAGTGCTAGTTGGACCCCGGAGGGGCCCGAGCAGTACTTC
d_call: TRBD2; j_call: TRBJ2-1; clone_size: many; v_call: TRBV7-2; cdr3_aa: CASSSPFGLAGEQFF; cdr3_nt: TGTGCCAGCAGCTCCCCCTTTGGACTAGCGGGAGAGCAGTTCTTC
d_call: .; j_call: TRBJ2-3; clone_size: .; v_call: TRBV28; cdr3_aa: CASRDWGRKDTQYF; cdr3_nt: TGTGCCAGCCGCGATTGGGGGCGTAAAGATACGCAGTATTTT
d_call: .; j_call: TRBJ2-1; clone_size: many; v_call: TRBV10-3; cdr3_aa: CAVAGTDYNEQFF; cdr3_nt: TGTGCCGTCGCGGGGACAGACTACAATGAGCAGTTCTTC
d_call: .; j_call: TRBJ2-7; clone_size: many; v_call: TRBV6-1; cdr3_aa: CASREGQIYEQYF; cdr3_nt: TGTGCCAGCAGGGAGGGACAGATCTACGAGCAGTACTTC
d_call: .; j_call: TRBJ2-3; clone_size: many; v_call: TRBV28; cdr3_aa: CASSFGGAFTDTQYF; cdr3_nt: TGTGCCAGCAGTTTTGGAGGGGCTTTCACAGATACGCAGTATTTT
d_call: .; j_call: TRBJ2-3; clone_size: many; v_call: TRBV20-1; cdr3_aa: CSAKEGEGTDTQYF; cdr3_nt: TGCAGTGCTAAGGAGGGAGAGGGCACAGATACGCAGTATTTT
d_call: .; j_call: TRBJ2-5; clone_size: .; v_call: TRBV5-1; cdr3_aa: CASSAFRGQETQYF; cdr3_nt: TGCGCCAGCAGCGCGTTCCGGGGGCAAGAGACCCAGTACTTC
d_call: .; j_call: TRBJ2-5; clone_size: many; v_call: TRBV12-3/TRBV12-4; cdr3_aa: CASSLHEGETQYF; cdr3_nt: TGTGCCAGCAGTTTGCATGAGGGCGAGACCCAGTACTTC
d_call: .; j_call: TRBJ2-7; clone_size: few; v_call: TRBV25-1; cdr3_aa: CASSRAPVHEQYF; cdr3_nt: TGTGCCAGCAGTCGGGCCCCGGTCCACGAGCAGTACTTC
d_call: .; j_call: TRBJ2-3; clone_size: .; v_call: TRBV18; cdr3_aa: CASSAGPPYTDTQYF; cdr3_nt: TGTGCCAGCTCTGCCGGCCCGCCTTACACAGATACGCAGTATTTT
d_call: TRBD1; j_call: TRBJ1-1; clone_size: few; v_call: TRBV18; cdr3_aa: CASSLWTGRMNTEAFF; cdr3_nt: TGTGCCAGCTCACTCTGGACAGGGAGGATGAACACTGAAGCTTTCTTT
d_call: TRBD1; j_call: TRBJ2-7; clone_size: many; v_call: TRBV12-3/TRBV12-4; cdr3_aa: CASSSPRGNRYEQYF; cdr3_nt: TGTGCCAGCAGTTCTCCCAGGGGGAATCGCTACGAGCAGTACTTC
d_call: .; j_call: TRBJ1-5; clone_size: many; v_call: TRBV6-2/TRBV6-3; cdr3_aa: CASSLGLRNQPQHF; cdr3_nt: TGTGCCAGCAGTTTGGGACTTCGAAATCAGCCCCAGCATTTT
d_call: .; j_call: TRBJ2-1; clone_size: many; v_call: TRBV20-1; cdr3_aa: CSATEYNEQFF; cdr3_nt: TGCAGTGCTACGGAGTACAATGAGCAGTTCTTC
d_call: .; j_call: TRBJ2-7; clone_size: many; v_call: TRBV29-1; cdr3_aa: CSVASQPDRGEQYF; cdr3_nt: TGCAGCGTTGCGTCCCAGCCGGATAGGGGGGAGCAGTACTTC
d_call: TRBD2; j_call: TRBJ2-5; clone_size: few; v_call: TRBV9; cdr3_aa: CASSAPGGFFETQYF; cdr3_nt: TGTGCCAGCAGCGCCCCCGGGGGGTTTTTCGAGACCCAGTACTTC
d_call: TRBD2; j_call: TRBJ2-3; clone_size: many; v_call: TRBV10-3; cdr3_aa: CAVRLAEPRDTQYF; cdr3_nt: TGTGCCGTCCGACTAGCGGAGCCAAGGGATACGCAGTATTTT
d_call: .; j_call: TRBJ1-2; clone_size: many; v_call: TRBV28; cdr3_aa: CASSRPGVSYGYTF; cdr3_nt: TGTGCCAGCAGTCGGCCAGGGGTTTCCTATGGCTACACCTTC
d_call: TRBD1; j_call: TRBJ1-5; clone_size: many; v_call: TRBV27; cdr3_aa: CASTGRGGLQHF; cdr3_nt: TGTGCCAGCACCGGCAGGGGGGGTCTCCAGCATTTT
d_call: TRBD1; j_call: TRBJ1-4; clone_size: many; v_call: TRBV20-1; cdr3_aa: CSASVGGEKLFF; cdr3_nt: TGCAGTGCTAGCGTAGGGGGCGAAAAACTGTTTTTT
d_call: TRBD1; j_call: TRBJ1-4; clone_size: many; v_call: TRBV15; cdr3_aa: CATSRARGGKLFF; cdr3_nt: TGTGCCACCAGCAGAGCCAGGGGGGGAAAACTGTTTTTT
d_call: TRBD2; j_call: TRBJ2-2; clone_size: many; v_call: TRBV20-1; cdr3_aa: CSARLAGSLNTGELFF; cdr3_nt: TGCAGTGCTAGACTAGCGGGCTCTCTGAACACCGGGGAGCTGTTTTTT
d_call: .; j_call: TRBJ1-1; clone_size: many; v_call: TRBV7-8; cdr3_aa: CASSLVLGEAFF; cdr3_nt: TGTGCCAGCAGCTTAGTGCTTGGTGAAGCTTTCTTT
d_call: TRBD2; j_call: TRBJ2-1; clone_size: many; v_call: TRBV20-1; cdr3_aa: CSAASGGYNEQFF; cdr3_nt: TGCAGTGCTGCTAGCGGGGGGTACAATGAGCAGTTCTTC
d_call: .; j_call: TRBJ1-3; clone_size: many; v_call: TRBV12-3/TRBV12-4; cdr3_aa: CADKGVEGNTIYF; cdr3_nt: TGTGCAGACAAGGGCGTCGAGGGAAACACCATATATTTT
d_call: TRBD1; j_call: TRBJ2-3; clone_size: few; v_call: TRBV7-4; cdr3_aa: CASRPTGGFCDTQYF; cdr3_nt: TGTGCCAGCAGGCCCACAGGGGGCTTTTGCGATACGCAGTATTTT
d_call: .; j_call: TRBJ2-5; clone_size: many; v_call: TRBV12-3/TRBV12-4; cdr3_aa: CASSLEVYQETQYF; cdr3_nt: TGTGCCAGCAGTTTAGAGGTCTACCAAGAGACCCAGTACTTC
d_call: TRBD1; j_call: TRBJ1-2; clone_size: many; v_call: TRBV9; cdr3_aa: CASSVETGGLKEGYTF; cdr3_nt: TGTGCCAGCAGCGTAGAAACAGGGGGCTTGAAGGAAGGCTACACCTTC
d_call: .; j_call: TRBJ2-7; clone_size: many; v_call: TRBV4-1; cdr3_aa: CASSQASLNYEQYF; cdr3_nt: TGCGCCAGCAGCCAAGCGAGCCTAAACTACGAGCAGTACTTC
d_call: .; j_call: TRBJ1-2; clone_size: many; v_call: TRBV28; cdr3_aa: CASSLSRLNYGYTF; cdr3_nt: TGTGCCAGCAGTTTGTCCAGGCTGAACTATGGCTACACCTTC
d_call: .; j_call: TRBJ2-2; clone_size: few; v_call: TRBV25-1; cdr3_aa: CASSELATGELFF; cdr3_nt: TGTGCCAGCAGTGAATTAGCTACCGGGGAGCTGTTTTTT
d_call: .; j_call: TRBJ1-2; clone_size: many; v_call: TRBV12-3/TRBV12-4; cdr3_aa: CASADTNYGYTF; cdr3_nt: TGTGCAAGCGCGGACACGAACTATGGCTACACCTTC
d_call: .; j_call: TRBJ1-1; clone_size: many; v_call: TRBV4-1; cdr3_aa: CASSHFLGSENTEAFF; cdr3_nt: TGCGCCAGCAGCCACTTCCTCGGGTCCGAGAACACTGAAGCTTTCTTT
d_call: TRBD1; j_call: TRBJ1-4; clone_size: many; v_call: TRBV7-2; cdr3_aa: CASSPPGQGLKLFF; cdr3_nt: TGTGCCAGCAGCCCACCGGGACAGGGACTGAAACTGTTTTTT
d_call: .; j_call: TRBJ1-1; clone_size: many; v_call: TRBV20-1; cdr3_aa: CSARPGTLVTEAFF; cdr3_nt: TGCAGTGCTAGGCCCGGGACACTCGTCACTGAAGCTTTCTTT
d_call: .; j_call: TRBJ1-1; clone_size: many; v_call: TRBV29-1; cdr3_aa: CSVDSPRLWNTEAFF; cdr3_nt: TGCAGCGTTGACTCGCCCCGCCTTTGGAACACTGAAGCTTTCTTT
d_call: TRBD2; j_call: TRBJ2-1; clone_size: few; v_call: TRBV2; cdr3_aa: CASSPDTSGSNNEQFF; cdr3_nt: TGTGCCAGCAGTCCCGACACTAGCGGGAGTAACAATGAGCAGTTCTTC
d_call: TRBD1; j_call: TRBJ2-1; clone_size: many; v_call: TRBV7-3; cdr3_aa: CASSLVPGQGNYNEQFF; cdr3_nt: TGTGCCAGCAGCTTAGTGCCGGGACAGGGCAATTACAATGAGCAGTTCTTC
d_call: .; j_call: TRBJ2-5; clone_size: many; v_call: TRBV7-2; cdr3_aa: CASSLQASARETQYF; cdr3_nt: TGTGCCAGCAGCTTACAGGCTAGCGCCCGGGAGACCCAGTACTTC
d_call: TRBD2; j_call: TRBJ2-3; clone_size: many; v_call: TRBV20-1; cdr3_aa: CSAGGTRADTQYF; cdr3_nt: TGCAGTGCTGGAGGGACTAGGGCAGATACGCAGTATTTT